This TCR beta chain was identified during a study of vaccination effects on CD4 cells after COVID-19. Overall study results and limits: The study found marked clonal contraction of infection- and vaccine-induced clones late after vaccination.

Notes on this clone: Its specificity is not known.

Antigen-specific CD4+ T cells expanded by the ViraFEST assay with viral peptide pools were then sequenced. Upon completion of about ten days in culture, CD4+ T cells were isolated. Participants were vaccinated with two doses of either the BNT162b2 or mRNA-1273 vaccine. Wells of a few million PBMC each were grown with 10 IU/ml IL-2 and roughly 9.2 ug/ml peptides. Replacing half the medium with IL-2 medium was done on days 3 and 7. Clones were read by immunoSEQ multiplex PCR, and TCRdb kept only the in-frame ones, dropping some. The table shows about 38,000 clones, with 70% to 85% occurring only once. Germline loops: CDR1 KGHSH, CDR2 LQKENI. V lost 1 base to trimming and J lost 5 bases, with 11 bases between them. The CDR3 runs to 14 residues.

The genes are TRBV18 and TRBJ1-1; D might be TRBD1 (5 bases). The sequence came from a human donor who received a COVID-19 vaccine. Some clones in this sample may be carry-over from other donors' samples. The source was CD4+ T cells from PBMCs cultured with HCoV-NL63 spike peptides, collected after COVID-19 vaccination. CDR3 in DNA: TGTGCCAGCTCACCACGGGAGGGGCGAACTGAAGCTTTCTTT. Its protein is CASSPREGRTEAFF. Using reference TRBV18 and TRBJ1-1 for the parts outside the CDR3, the full variable domain is NAGVMQNPRHLVRRRGQEARLRCSPMKGHSHVYWYRQLPEEGLKFMVYLQKENIIDESGMPKERFSAEFPKEGPSILRIQQVVRGDSAAYFCASSPREGRTEAFFGQGTRLTVV.